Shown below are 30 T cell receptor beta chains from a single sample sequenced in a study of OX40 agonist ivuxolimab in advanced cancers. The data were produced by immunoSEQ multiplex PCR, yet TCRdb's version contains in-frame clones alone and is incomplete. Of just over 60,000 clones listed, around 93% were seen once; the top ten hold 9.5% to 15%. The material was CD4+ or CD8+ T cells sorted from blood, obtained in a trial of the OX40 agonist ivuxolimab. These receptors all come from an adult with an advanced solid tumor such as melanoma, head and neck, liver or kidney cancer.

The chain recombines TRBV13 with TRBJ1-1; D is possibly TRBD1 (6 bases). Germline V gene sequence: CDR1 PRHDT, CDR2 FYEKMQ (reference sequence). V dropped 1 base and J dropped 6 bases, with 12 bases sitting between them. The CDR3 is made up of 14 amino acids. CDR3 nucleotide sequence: TGTGCCAGCAGCTTAGAAGGCAGGGGCGCTGAAGCTTTCTTT. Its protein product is CASSLEGRGAEAFF.

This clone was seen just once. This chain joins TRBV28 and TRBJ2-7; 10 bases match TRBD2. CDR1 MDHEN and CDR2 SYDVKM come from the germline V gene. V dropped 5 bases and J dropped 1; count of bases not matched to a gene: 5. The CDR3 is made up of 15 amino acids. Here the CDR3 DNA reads TGTGCCAGCAGTCCCCTGACTAGCGGGTCCTACGAGCAGTACTTC. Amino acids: CASSPLTSGSYEQYF. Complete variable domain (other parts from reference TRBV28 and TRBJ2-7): DVKVTQSSRYLVKRTGEKVFLECVQDMDHENMFWYRQDPGLGLRLIYFSYDVKMKEKGDIPEGYSVSREKKERFSLILESASTNQTSMYLCASSPLTSGSYEQYFGPGTRLTVT.

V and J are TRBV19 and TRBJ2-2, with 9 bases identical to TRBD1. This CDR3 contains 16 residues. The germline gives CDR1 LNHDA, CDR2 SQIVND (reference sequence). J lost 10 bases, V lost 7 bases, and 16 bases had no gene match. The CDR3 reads CASTPDRGDPGEELFF. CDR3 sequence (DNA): TGTGCCAGTACTCCGGACAGGGGCGACCCCGGCGAGGAGCTGTTTTTT. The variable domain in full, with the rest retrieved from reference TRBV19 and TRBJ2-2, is DGGITQSPKYLFRKEGQNVTLSCEQNLNHDAMYWYRQDPGQGLRLIYYSQIVNDFQKGDIAEGYSVSREKKESFPLTVTSAQKNPTAFYLCASTPDRGDPGEELFFGEGSRLTVL.

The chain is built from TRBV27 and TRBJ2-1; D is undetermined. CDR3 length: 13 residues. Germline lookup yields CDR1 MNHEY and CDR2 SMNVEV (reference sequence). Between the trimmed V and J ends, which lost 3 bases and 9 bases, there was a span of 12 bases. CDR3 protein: CASSFPTKGEQFF. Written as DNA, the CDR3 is TGTGCCAGCAGTTTCCCTACCAAGGGTGAGCAGTTCTTC.

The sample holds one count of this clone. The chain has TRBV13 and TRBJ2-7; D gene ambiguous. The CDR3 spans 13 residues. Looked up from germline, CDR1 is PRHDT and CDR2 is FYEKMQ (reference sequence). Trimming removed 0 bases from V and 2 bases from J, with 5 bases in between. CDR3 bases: TGTGCCAGCAGCTTAGGTGGGACCTACGAGCAGTACTTC. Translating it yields CASSLGGTYEQYF.

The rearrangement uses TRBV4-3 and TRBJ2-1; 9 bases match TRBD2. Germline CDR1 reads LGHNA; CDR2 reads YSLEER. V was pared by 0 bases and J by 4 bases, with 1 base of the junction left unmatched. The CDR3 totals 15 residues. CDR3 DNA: TGCGCCAGCAGCCAAGATACTAGCGGGTACAATGAGCAGTTCTTC. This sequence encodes CASSQDTSGYNEQFF.

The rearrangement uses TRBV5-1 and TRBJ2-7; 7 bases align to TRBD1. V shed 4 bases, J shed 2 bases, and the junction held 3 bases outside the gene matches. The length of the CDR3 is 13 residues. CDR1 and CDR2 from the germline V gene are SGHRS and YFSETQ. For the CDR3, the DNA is TGCGCCAGCAGCCCAACAGGGGCCTACGAGCAGTACTTC. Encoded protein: CASSPTGAYEQYF.

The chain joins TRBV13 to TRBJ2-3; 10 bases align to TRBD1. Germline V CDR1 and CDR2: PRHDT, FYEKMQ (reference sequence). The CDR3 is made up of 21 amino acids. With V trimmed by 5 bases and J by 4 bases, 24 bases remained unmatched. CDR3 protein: CASSTPATGQGGFSHPDTQYF. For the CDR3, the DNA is TGTGCCAGCAGCACCCCCGCTACCGGACAGGGGGGATTCTCACACCCAGATACGCAGTATTTT. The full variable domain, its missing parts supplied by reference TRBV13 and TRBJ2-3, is AAGVIQSPRHLIKEKRETATLKCYPIPRHDTVYWYQQGPGQDPQFLISFYEKMQSDKGSIPDRFSAQQFSDYHSELNMSSLELGDSALYFCASSTPATGQGGFSHPDTQYFGPGTRLTVL.

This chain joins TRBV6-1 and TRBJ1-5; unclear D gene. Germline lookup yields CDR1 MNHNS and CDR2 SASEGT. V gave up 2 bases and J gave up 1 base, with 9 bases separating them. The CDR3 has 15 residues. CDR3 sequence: CASSEPARSNQPQHF. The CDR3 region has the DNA TGTGCCAGCAGTGAACCAGCCAGGAGCAATCAGCCCCAGCATTTT.

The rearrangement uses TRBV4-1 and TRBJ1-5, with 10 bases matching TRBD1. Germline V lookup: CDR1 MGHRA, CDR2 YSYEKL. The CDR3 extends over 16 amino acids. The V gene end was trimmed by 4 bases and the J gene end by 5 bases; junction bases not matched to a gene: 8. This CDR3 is CASSRGEGQGHQPQHF. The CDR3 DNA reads TGCGCCAGCAGCCGAGGGGAGGGACAGGGGCATCAGCCCCAGCATTTT.

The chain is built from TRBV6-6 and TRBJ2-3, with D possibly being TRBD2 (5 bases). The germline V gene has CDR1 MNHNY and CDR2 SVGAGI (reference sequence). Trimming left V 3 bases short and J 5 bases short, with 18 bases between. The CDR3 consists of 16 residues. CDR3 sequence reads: CASSYLASPILDTQYF. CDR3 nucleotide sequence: TGTGCCAGCAGTTATTTGGCTAGCCCCATTTTAGATACGCAGTATTTT.

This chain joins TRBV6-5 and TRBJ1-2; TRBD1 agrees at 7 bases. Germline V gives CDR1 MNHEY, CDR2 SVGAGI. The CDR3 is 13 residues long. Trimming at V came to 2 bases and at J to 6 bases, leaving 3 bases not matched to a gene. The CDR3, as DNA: TGTGCCAGCAGTTACGAAGACAGGGATGGCTACACCTTC. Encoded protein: CASSYEDRDGYTF.

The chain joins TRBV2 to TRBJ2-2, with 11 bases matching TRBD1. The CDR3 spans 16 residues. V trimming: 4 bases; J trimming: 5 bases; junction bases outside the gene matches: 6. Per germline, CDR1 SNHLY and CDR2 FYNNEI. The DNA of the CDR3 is TGTGCCAGCAGTGGGTTGGGACAGGGGGTGACCGGGGAGCTGTTTTTT. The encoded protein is CASSGLGQGVTGELFF. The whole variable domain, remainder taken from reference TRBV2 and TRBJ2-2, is EPEVTQTPSHQVTQMGQEVILRCVPISNHLYFYWYRQILGQKVEFLVSFYNNEISEKSEIFDDQFSVERPDGSNFTLKIRSTKLEDSAMYFCASSGLGQGVTGELFFGEGSRLTVL.

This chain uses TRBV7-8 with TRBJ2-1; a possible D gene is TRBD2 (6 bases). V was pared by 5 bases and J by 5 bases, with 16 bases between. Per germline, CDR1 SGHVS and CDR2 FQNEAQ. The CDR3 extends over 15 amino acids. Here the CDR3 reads CASSLGTGANNEQFF. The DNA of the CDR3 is TGTGCCAGCAGCCTCGGGACTGGAGCTAACAATGAGCAGTTCTTC.

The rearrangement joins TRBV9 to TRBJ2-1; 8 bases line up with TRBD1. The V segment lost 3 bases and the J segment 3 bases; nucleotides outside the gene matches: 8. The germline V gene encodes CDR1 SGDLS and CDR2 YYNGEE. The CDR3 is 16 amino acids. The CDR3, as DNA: TGTGCCAGCAGCGGCCGGACAGGGATTGACTACAATGAGCAGTTCTTC. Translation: CASSGRTGIDYNEQFF.

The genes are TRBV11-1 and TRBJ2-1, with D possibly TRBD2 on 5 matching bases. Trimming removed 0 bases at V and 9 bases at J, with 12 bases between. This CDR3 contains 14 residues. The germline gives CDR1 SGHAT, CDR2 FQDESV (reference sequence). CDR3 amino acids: CASSLAGASGEQFF. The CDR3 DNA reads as TGTGCCAGCAGCTTAGCGGGAGCGTCTGGTGAGCAGTTCTTC.

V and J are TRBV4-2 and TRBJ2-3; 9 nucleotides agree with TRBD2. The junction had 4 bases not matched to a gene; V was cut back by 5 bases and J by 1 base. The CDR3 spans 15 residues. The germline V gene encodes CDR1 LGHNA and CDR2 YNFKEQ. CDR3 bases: TGTGCCAGCAGCTCCGAGCGGGAGGGCACAGATACGCAGTATTTT. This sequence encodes CASSSEREGTDTQYF.

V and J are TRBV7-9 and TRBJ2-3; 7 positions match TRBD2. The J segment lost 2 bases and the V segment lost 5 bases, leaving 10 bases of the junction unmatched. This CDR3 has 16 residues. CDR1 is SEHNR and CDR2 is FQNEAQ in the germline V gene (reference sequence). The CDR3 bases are TGTGCCAGCAGCCCTCATAGCGGGCCTAACACAGATACGCAGTATTTT. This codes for CASSPHSGPNTDTQYF. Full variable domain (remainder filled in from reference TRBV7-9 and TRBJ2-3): DTGVSQNPRHKITKRGQNVTFRCDPISEHNRLYWYRQTLGQGPEFLTYFQNEAQLEKSRLLSDRFSAERPKGSFSTLEIQRTEQGDSAMYLCASSPHSGPNTDTQYFGPGTRLTVL.

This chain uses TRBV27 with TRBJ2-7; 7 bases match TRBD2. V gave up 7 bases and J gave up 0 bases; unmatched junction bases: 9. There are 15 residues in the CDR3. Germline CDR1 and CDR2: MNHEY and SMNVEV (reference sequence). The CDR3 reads CASMSWGGISYEQYF. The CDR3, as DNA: TGTGCCAGCATGTCATGGGGGGGTATCTCCTACGAGCAGTACTTC.

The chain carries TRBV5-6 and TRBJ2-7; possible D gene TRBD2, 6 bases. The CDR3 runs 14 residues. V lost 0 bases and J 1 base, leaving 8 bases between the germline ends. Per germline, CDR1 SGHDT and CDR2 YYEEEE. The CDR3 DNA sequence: TGTGCCAGCAGCTTGGGCGCGGGATCCTACGAGCAGTACTTC. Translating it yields CASSLGAGSYEQYF.

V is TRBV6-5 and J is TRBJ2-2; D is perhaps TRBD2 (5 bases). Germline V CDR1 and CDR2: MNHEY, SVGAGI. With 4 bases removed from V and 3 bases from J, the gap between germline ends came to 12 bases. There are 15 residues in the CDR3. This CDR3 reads CASSFLSGDTGELFF. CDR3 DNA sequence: TGTGCCAGCAGTTTCCTCTCCGGGGACACCGGGGAGCTGTTTTTT.

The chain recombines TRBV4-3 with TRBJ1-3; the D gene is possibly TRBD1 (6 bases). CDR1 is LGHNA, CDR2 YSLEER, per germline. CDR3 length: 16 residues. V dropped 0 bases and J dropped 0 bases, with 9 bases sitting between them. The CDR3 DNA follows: TGCGCCAGCAGCCAAGATCAAGGGGGCTCTGGAAACACCATATATTTT. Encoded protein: CASSQDQGGSGNTIYF.

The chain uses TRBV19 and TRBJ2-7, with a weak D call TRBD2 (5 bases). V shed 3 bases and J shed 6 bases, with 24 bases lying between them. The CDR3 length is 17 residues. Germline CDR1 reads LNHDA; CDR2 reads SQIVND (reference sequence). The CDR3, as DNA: TGTGCCAGTAGTATCGAGCCGAAAGACTTTAGCGCGGGCGAGCAGTACTTC. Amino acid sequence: CASSIEPKDFSAGEQYF.

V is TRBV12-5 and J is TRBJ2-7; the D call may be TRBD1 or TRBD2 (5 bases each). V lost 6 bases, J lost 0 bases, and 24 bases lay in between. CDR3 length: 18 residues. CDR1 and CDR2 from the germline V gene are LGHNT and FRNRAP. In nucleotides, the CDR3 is TGTGCTAGTGGCCCTACCCCTCAACCGGGACGCCTCTCCTACGAGCAGTACTTC. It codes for CASGPTPQPGRLSYEQYF.

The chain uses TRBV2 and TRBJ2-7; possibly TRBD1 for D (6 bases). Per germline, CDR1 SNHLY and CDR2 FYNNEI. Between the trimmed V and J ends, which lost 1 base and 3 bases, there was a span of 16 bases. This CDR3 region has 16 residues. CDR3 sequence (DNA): TGTGCCAGCAGTGAAGGGGGGCTAGATTCTTTCTACGAGCAGTACTTC. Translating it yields CASSEGGLDSFYEQYF.

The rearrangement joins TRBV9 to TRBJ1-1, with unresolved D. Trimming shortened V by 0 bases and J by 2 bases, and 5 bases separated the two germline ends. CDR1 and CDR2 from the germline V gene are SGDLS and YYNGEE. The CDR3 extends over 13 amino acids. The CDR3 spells CASSVVKNTEAFF. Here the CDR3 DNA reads TGTGCCAGCAGCGTAGTGAAAAACACTGAAGCTTTCTTT.

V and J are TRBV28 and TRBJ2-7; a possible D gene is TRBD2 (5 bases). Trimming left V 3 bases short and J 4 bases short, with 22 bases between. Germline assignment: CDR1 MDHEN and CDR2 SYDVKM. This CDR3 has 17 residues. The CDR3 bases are TGTGCCAGCAGTTTTTTCTGGCCGCCCATCCGGGATTACGAGCAGTACTTC. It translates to CASSFFWPPIRDYEQYF.

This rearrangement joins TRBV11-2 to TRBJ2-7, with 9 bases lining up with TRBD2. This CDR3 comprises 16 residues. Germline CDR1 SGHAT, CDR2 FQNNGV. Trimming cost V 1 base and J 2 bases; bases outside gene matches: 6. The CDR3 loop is CASSLVTSGPTYEQYF. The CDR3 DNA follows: TGTGCCAGCAGCTTAGTTACTAGCGGGCCGACCTACGAGCAGTACTTC.

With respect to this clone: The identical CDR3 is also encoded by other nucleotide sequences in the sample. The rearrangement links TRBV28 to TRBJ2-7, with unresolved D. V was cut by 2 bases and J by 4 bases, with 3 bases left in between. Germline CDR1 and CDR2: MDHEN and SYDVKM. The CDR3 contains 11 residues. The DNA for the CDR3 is TGTGCCAGCAGTTTAACGTACGAGCAGTACTTC. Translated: CASSLTYEQYF.

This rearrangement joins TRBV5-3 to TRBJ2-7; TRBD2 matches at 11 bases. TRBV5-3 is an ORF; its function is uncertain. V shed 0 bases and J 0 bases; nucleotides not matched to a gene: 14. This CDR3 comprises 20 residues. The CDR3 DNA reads TGTGCCAGAAGCTTGGACGCCGGGACTAGCGGCCCCCCGAGCTCCTACGAGCAGTACTTC. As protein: CARSLDAGTSGPPSSYEQYF.